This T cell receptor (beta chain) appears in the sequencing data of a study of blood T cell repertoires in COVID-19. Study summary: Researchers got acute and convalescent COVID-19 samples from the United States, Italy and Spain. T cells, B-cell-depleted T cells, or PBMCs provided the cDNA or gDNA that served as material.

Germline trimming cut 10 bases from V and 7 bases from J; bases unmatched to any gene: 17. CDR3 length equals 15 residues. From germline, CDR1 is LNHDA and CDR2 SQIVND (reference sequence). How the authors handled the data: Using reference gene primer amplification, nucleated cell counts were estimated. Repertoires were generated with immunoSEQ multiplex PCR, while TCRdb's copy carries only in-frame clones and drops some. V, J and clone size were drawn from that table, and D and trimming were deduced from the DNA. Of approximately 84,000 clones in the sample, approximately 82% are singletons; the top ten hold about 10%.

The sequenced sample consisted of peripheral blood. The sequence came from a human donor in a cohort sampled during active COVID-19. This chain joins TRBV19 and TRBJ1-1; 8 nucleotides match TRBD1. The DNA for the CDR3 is TGTGCCACCCACGGCCCCACAGGGGGGTCGGGTGAAGCTTTCTTT. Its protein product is CATHGPTGGSGEAFF.